One T cell receptor (beta chain) is described in this entry. Its antigen is currently unknown. The data were obtained in a study of CD8 T cells in Susac syndrome. Findings and limits, study-wide: The authors found fewer than 20 Susac-specific public clones in total CD8+ repertoires and several in CD8+ TEMRA repertoires.

cDNA came from about 0.51 to 1 ug RNA primed by random hexamers. TCRdb recomputed calls from the immunoSEQ multiplex PCR reads with MiXCR, one row per CDR3 protein. The data contain about 90,000 distinct CDR3 sequences, approximately 96% of them singletons. This CDR3 spans 17 amino acids. The V gene's germline CDR1 is DFQATT and CDR2 SNEGSKA (reference sequence). The V segment lost 0 bases and the J segment 6 bases; nucleotides outside the gene matches: 13. Sequenced sample: CD8+ T cells from PBMCs. The receptor was isolated from a human donor with Susac syndrome. This chain links TRBV20-1 with TRBJ2-1; 8 bases are a match to TRBD1. CDR3 in amino acids: CSARDVTTGVEPNEQFF. The CDR3 nucleotides are TGCAGTGCTAGAGATGTCACGACAGGGGTAGAGCCCAATGAGCAGTTCTTC.